This T cell receptor beta chain was obtained from a study of vaccination and CD4 T cells after COVID-19. Background on the study: Diagnosis preceded the drawing of post-COVID samples by a median 101 days (range 35 to 161). The cells in question were stimulated using overlapping spike peptides derived from SARS-CoV-2, HCoV-NL63, HCoV-OC43 and HCoV-229E.

Cultured CD4+ T cells had their DNA profiled by the Oncomine TCR Beta short-read assay. TCRdb re-analysed the PCR reads in MiXCR, keeping a single row per CDR3 protein. The sample includes fewer than 4,500 distinct CDR3 sequences, under 50% seen only once; the top ten take around 46%. On this clonotype itself: Its specificity is not known.

As for treatment: approximately nine-day PBMC culture with coronavirus spike peptide pools or control peptides (ViraFEST assay). Replacement of half the medium with fresh IL-2 medium took place on days 3 and 7. Material for sequencing was CD4+ T cells from blood, cultured in vitro. This TCR came from a human donor who had recovered from COVID-19.

The CDR3 coding sequence is TGCAGTGCTAGGTGGCAGGCCTGGGGCGAGCAGTACTTC. It translates to CSARWQAWGEQYF. The gene calls are TRBV20-1 and TRBJ2-7, with unresolved D. CDR1 and CDR2 (germline): DFQATT, SNEGSKA (reference sequence). V was clipped by 3 bases and J by 6 bases, with 15 bases between them. The CDR3 sequence is 13 residues long.